One sample yielded the 30 T cell receptor beta chains listed below, sequenced in a study of response to subunit inactivated influenza vaccine. In TCRdb, the RT-PCR reads were re-called with MiXCR into one record per CDR3 protein. In the table there are roughly 670,000 distinct CDR3 sequences, less than 15% of which are singletons. Sample: PBMCs from blood, taken approximately 15 days before vaccination. These receptors originate from a man aged 45-65 years who received an inactivated influenza vaccine.

This clonotype has just a few counts. The chain has TRBV7-9 and TRBJ1-5; 7 nucleotides match TRBD1. The CDR3 spans 15 residues. The germline V gene has CDR1 SEHNR and CDR2 FQNEAQ (reference sequence). The J segment lost 7 bases and the V segment lost 2 bases, leaving 8 bases of the junction unmatched. Written as DNA, the CDR3 is TGTGCCAGCAGCTTATCCGAGGCAGGGGGACAGCCCCAGCATTTT. This translates into CASSLSEAGGQPQHF.

This clonotype was found a few times. The chain employs TRBV5-1 and TRBJ1-6; D is ambiguous. Germline CDR1 reads SGHRS; CDR2 reads YFSETQ. The CDR3 extends over 15 amino acids. V was pared by 2 bases and J by 7 bases, with 13 bases between. CDR3 amino acids: CASSLEAAKNSPLHF. The CDR3 bases are TGCGCCAGCAGCTTAGAGGCAGCCAAAAATTCACCCCTCCACTTT.

The rearrangement joins TRBV30 to TRBJ2-2; D ambiguous. The germline V gene has CDR1 GTSNPN and CDR2 SVGIG (reference sequence). Trimming pared 8 bases from V and 2 bases from J, leaving 6 bases between. CDR3 length equals 11 residues. This chain's CDR3 is CARANTGELFF. The CDR3 nucleotides read TGTGCCCGGGCTAACACCGGGGAGCTGTTTTTT.

The chain joins TRBV5-1 to TRBJ2-1, with 9 bases lining up with TRBD2. There are 14 residues in the CDR3. After removal of 1 base from V and 8 bases from J, the junction contained 4 bases not matched to a gene. CDR1 SGHRS and CDR2 YFSETQ come from the germline V gene. CDR3: CASSLSSGAYEQFF. CDR3 coding DNA: TGCGCCAGCAGCTTGTCTAGCGGGGCCTATGAGCAGTTCTTC.

This chain joins TRBV20-1 and TRBJ2-1, with 10 bases lining up with TRBD2. The V gene's germline CDR1 is DFQATT and CDR2 SNEGSKA (reference sequence). Germline trimming cut 4 bases from V and 0 bases from J; bases unmatched to any gene: 6. The CDR3 is made up of 16 amino acids. In DNA form, the CDR3 reads TGCAGTGCTAAGGGTAGCGGGGGGTACTCCTACAATGAGCAGTTCTTC. It codes for CSAKGSGGYSYNEQFF.

In this sample, this clonotype turned up a few times. The chain employs TRBV4-3 and TRBJ2-1; a possible D gene is TRBD1 (5 bases). This CDR3 is 13 amino acids long. Trimming took 5 bases from V and 1 from J, leaving 6 bases between them. The germline V gene has CDR1 LGHNA and CDR2 YSLEER. In DNA form, the CDR3 reads TGCGCCAGCAGCACAGGTTCCTACAATGAGCAGTTCTTC. Translating gives CASSTGSYNEQFF.

The chain combines TRBV19 with TRBJ2-2; possibly TRBD1 or TRBD2 for D (5 bases each). The V gene lost 4 bases and the J gene lost 10 bases, with 19 bases spanning the gap. The CDR3 spans 15 residues. Germline V gene sequence: CDR1 LNHDA, CDR2 SQIVND (reference sequence). CDR3 sequence (DNA): TGTGCCAGTAGTAGAACCGGGACCGCGGTAGAGGAGCTGTTTTTT. Translation gives CASSRTGTAVEELFF.

This clonotype was observed a few times. This sequence joins TRBV6-2 or TRBV6-3 and TRBJ2-7; 8 bases match TRBD1. V dropped 0 bases and J dropped 4; count of bases not matched to a gene: 8. Germline CDR1 reads MNHEY; CDR2 reads SVGEGT. The CDR3 sequence is 16 residues long. CDR3 coding DNA: TGTGCCAGCAGTTACTCGGAGACAGGGGACTTGTACGAGCAGTACTTC. Protein product: CASSYSETGDLYEQYF.

The chain employs TRBV20-1 and TRBJ2-2, with unresolved D. This CDR3 is built from 13 residues. Trimming took off 0 bases at V and 7 bases at J, with 9 bases between the two ends. Looked up from germline, CDR1 is DFQATT and CDR2 is SNEGSKA (reference sequence). CDR3 in DNA: TGCAGTGCTAGAGATCGGGTCGTCGGGGAGCTGTTTTTT. Amino acids: CSARDRVVGELFF.

V is TRBV20-1 and J is TRBJ1-5; no firm D call. The germline V and J ends were trimmed by 3 bases and 1 base, with 10 bases remaining between them. This CDR3 is built from 14 residues. Germline V gene sequence: CDR1 DFQATT, CDR2 SNEGSKA (reference sequence). The CDR3, as DNA: TGCAGTGCTAGCGCGGGGTGGAGCAATCAGCCCCAGCATTTT. Translated: CSASAGWSNQPQHF.

The chain couples TRBV2 to TRBJ2-1; 9 bases agree with TRBD1. There are 15 residues in the CDR3. The trim removed 3 bases at V and 3 bases at J, leaving 3 bases unmatched. The germline CDR1 and CDR2 sequences are SNHLY and FYNNEI. For the CDR3, the DNA is TGTGCCAGCAGTGACGGGACAGGGATCTACAATGAGCAGTTCTTC. Its protein is CASSDGTGIYNEQFF.

The chain has TRBV19 and TRBJ2-2, with 9 nucleotides matching TRBD1. CDR1 is LNHDA, CDR2 SQIVND, per germline (reference sequence). V shed 5 bases, J shed 2 bases, and the junction held 6 bases outside the gene matches. The CDR3 is 16 amino acids. The CDR3 protein is CASSLHRGRNTGELFF. The CDR3 nucleotides read TGTGCCAGTAGTCTACACAGGGGGCGCAACACCGGGGAGCTGTTTTTT. Drawing the rest from reference TRBV19 and TRBJ2-2, the complete variable domain is DGGITQSPKYLFRKEGQNVTLSCEQNLNHDAMYWYRQDPGQGLRLIYYSQIVNDFQKGDIAEGYSVSREKKESFPLTVTSAQKNPTAFYLCASSLHRGRNTGELFFGEGSRLTVL.

The table lists this clonotype with many counts. The chain carries TRBV28 and TRBJ1-1, with TRBD1 matching 8 bases. The CDR3 contains 17 residues. The germline V gene encodes CDR1 MDHEN and CDR2 SYDVKM. V shed 6 bases, J shed 3 bases, and the junction held 15 bases outside the gene matches. The CDR3 spells CASSRWTGSFGDTEAFF. For the CDR3, the DNA is TGTGCCAGCAGCCGGTGGACAGGGTCATTCGGAGACACTGAAGCTTTCTTT. The full variable domain, in which reference TRBV28 and TRBJ1-1 provide the parts outside the CDR3, is DVKVTQSSRYLVKRTGEKVFLECVQDMDHENMFWYRQDPGLGLRLIYFSYDVKMKEKGDIPEGYSVSREKKERFSLILESASTNQTSMYLCASSRWTGSFGDTEAFFGQGTRLTVV.

This clonotype has ten or more counts. This chain joins TRBV5-1 and TRBJ2-1, with 12 bases identical to TRBD2. The junction had 5 bases not matched to a gene; V was cut back by 4 bases and J by 3 bases. CDR1 and CDR2 from the germline V gene are SGHRS and YFSETQ. This CDR3 has 16 residues. Here the CDR3 reads CASSHLLAGGYNEQFF. The CDR3 region has the DNA TGCGCCAGCAGCCATCTACTAGCGGGGGGCTACAATGAGCAGTTCTTC.

This clonotype was observed a few times. V usage is TRBV7-2 and J usage is TRBJ2-3; 12 bases are shared with TRBD2. Unmatched junction bases numbered 7, after V lost 0 bases and J lost 6 bases. The CDR3 totals 17 residues. CDR1 is SGHTA and CDR2 is FQGNSA in the germline V gene. The CDR3 sequence: CASSLAASGRGADTQYF. The CDR3 nucleotides read TGTGCCAGCAGCTTAGCCGCTAGCGGGAGGGGGGCCGATACGCAGTATTTT.

This clonotype was detected only a few times. This chain links TRBV9 with TRBJ2-1, with TRBD2 matching 16 bases. The CDR3 covers 18 residues. Per germline, CDR1 SGDLS and CDR2 YYNGEE. The V and J ends lost 0 bases and 4 bases, in that order; junction bases with no gene match: 4. The CDR3 is CASSVDPGLAGGYNEQFF. The CDR3 nucleotides are TGTGCCAGCAGCGTAGACCCGGGACTAGCGGGAGGGTACAATGAGCAGTTCTTC.

The CDR3 nucleotides read TGTGCCAGCAGTTTCGCCCTAACCCAGCAGTTCTTC. Protein: CASSFALTQQFF. The V and J genes are TRBV28 and TRBJ2-1; D unresolved. V dropped 3 bases and J dropped 11 bases, with 11 bases sitting between them. The CDR3 has 12 amino acids. Germline V gene data show CDR1 as MDHEN and CDR2 as SYDVKM.

The table lists this clonotype with a few counts. J is TRBJ1-4 and V is TRBV20-1; TRBD1 is a possible D gene (5 bases). V was cut by 1 base and J by 2 bases, with 17 bases left in between. Germline V gene data show CDR1 as DFQATT and CDR2 as SNEGSKA (reference sequence). This CDR3 is built from 17 residues. The CDR3 region is CSARGRDGTATNEKLFF. CDR3 nucleotide sequence: TGCAGTGCTAGAGGACGGGACGGAACGGCCACTAATGAAAAACTGTTTTTT.

In its sample, this clonotype was seen a few times. The V call is TRBV7-6, the J call TRBJ2-1; 11 nucleotides agree with TRBD2. Unmatched junction bases numbered 8, after V lost 4 bases and J lost 6 bases. This CDR3 region has 16 residues. Germline V CDR1 and CDR2: SGHVS, FNYEAQ. The CDR3, as DNA: TGTGCCAGCAGCTCCAGGGGGACTAGCGGAGTCAATGAGCAGTTCTTC. Encoded protein: CASSSRGTSGVNEQFF.

The chain combines TRBV28 with TRBJ1-5, with TRBD1 matching 7 bases. The J segment lost 6 bases and the V segment lost 5 bases, leaving 10 bases of the junction unmatched. The CDR3 contains 15 residues. Germline V gene sequence: CDR1 MDHEN, CDR2 SYDVKM. The CDR3 spells CASSVGQGGAQPQHF. CDR3 nucleotide sequence: TGTGCCAGCAGTGTGGGGCAGGGGGGCGCTCAGCCCCAGCATTTT.

In this sample, this clonotype turned up many times. The rearrangement uses TRBV27 and TRBJ2-1; 7 bases match TRBD2. Losses at the gene ends were 4 bases for V and 3 bases for J; bases not matched to a gene: 3. The CDR3 has 14 amino acids. Per the germline V gene, CDR1 is MNHEY and CDR2 is SMNVEV (reference sequence). The CDR3 nucleotides are TGTGCCAGCAGTTCGGGAGGTGTCTACAATGAGCAGTTCTTC. It yields the protein CASSSGGVYNEQFF.

This clonotype has only a few counts. The gene calls are TRBV5-5 and TRBJ1-1; weak D call: TRBD1 (5 bases). Trimming took off 4 bases at V and 4 bases at J, with 17 bases between the two ends. In germline, CDR1 is SGHKS, CDR2 YYEKEE (reference sequence). CDR3 length: 15 amino acids. The DNA of the CDR3 is TGTGCCAGCAGCCCGCATATAAGGGGTGGCACTGAAGCTTTCTTT. Residues: CASSPHIRGGTEAFF.

The chain couples TRBV5-5 to TRBJ2-2, with D possibly being TRBD1 or TRBD2 (5 bases each). The CDR3 is 16 amino acids. The germline V and J ends were trimmed by 0 bases and 7 bases, with 16 bases remaining between them. Germline assignment: CDR1 SGHKS and CDR2 YYEKEE (reference sequence). The CDR3: CASSLDRDLFGGELFF. DNA of the CDR3: TGTGCCAGCAGCTTGGACCGGGACCTATTTGGCGGGGAGCTGTTTTTT.

As DNA, the CDR3 is TGTGCCAGCAGCCAAGTGCTCCCCTCGCCGACTAGCGGGAGTTACGAGCAGTACTTC. Protein sequence: CASSQVLPSPTSGSYEQYF. This chain joins TRBV3-1 and TRBJ2-7; 12 positions match TRBD2. The CDR3 consists of 19 residues. CDR1 is LGHDT and CDR2 is YNNKEL in the germline V gene (reference sequence). Germline trimming cut 1 base from V and 4 bases from J; bases unmatched to any gene: 14.

This clonotype appeared many times. V gene TRBV20-1 combines with J gene TRBJ2-7; 8 bases align to TRBD1. The germline CDR1 and CDR2 sequences are DFQATT and SNEGSKA (reference sequence). CDR3 size: 14 residues. The junction had 6 bases not matched to a gene; V was cut back by 3 bases and J by 2 bases. The chain's CDR3 is CSASQGAQAYEQYF. The CDR3 DNA is TGCAGTGCTAGCCAGGGGGCGCAGGCCTACGAGCAGTACTTC.

This clonotype was detected many times. The chain couples TRBV5-6 to TRBJ2-5, with 9 positions matching TRBD1. J was trimmed by 5 bases and V by 2 bases; bases with no gene match: 1. Per germline, CDR1 SGHDT and CDR2 YYEEEE. The CDR3 runs to 13 residues. CDR3 DNA: TGTGCCAGCAGCTTCGGGACAGGGGAGACCCAGTACTTC. Translated, it gives CASSFGTGETQYF.

The chain combines TRBV28 with TRBJ1-1, with TRBD1 as a possible D gene (5 bases). The CDR3 runs 15 residues. Between the trimmed V and J ends, which lost 5 bases and 2 bases, there was a span of 15 bases. The germline V gene has CDR1 MDHEN and CDR2 SYDVKM. DNA for the CDR3: TGTGCCAGCAGTCCGCCCGCGGGGGTTAACACTGAAGCTTTCTTT. Its protein product is CASSPPAGVNTEAFF.

The CDR3 reads CASSPGTRQNTGELFF. The CDR3 bases are TGTGCCAGCAGCCCCGGGACTCGTCAGAACACCGGGGAGCTGTTTTTT. This chain joins TRBV11-2 and TRBJ2-2; possibly TRBD2 for D (6 bases). This CDR3 region has 16 residues. The V gene's germline CDR1 is SGHAT and CDR2 FQNNGV. Between the trimmed V and J ends, which lost 5 bases and 1 base, there was a span of 14 bases.

The chain employs TRBV14 and TRBJ2-5; D is undetermined. V was cut by 5 bases and J by 7 bases, with 14 bases left in between. The CDR3 is 13 amino acids. Germline-derived CDR1 and CDR2 are SGHDN and FVKESK. Here the CDR3 DNA reads TGTGCCAGCAGCGGTCCGGGTCGGGCGACCCAGTACTTC. Amino acids: CASSGPGRATQYF.

The CDR3 DNA reads as TGTGCCATCAGTGAGTCAACGACCATCAATGAGCAGTTCTTC. Residues: CAISESTTINEQFF. This chain connects TRBV10-3 to TRBJ2-1; D ambiguous. V was shortened by 0 bases and J by 6 bases, with 9 bases between the two germline ends. CDR3 length: 14 residues. From germline, CDR1 is ENHRY and CDR2 SYGVKD.